Following are 20 T cell receptor beta chains from one sample sequenced in a study of vaccination effects on CD4 cells after COVID-19. Generated by immunoSEQ multiplex PCR, the TCRdb table keeps only in-frame clones and is missing some. The repertoire holds roughly 34,000 clones, with roughly four fifths as singletons. The antigens for these receptors are not known. Antigen-specific CD4+ T cells were expanded with viral peptide pools in the ViraFEST assay before sequencing. Isolation of CD4+ T cells took place after approximately 10 days of culture. As their vaccination, participants received two doses of either BNT162b2 or mRNA-1273. The input for sequencing was CD4+ T cells from PBMCs cultured with HCoV-NL63 spike peptides, taken after COVID-19 vaccination. The receptors originated from a human donor who received a COVID-19 vaccine. Some clones in this sample may be carry-over from other donors' samples.

The V gene is TRBV15, the J gene TRBJ1-2; D unresolved. The V end was cut by 0 bases, the J end by 0 bases, with 5 bases between. The CDR3 extends over 14 amino acids. Germline V CDR1 and CDR2: LNHNV, YYDKDF (reference sequence). CDR3 residues: CATSRDTTNYGYTF. The CDR3 region has the DNA TGTGCCACCAGCAGAGATACCACTAACTATGGCTACACCTTC.

A note on this clone: The junction shows a germline mismatch at one end, possibly a read error. The chain recombines TRBV18 with TRBJ2-2; possibly TRBD1 for D (6 bases). CDR3 length equals 16 residues. CDR1 and CDR2 from the germline V gene are KGHSH and LQKENI. CDR3 protein: CASSPPTPRDTGELLF. CDR3 DNA: TGTGCCAGCTCACCACCTACTCCCAGGGACACCGGGGAGCTGCTTTTT. Drawing the rest from reference TRBV18 and TRBJ2-2, the complete variable domain is NAGVMQNPRHLVRRRGQEARLRCSPMKGHSHVYWYRQLPEEGLKFMVYLQKENIIDESGMPKERFSAEFPKEGPSILRIQQVVRGDSAAYFCASSPPTPRDTGELLFGEGSRLTVL.

This chain connects TRBV7-6 to TRBJ1-4; unclear D gene. Trimming stripped 5 bases from V and 1 base from J, with 8 bases between. The CDR3 has 14 residues. Germline CDR1 reads SGHVS; CDR2 reads FNYEAQ. The CDR3 is CASSVGGTNEKLFF. The CDR3 DNA sequence: TGTGCCAGCAGCGTGGGCGGAACTAATGAAAAACTGTTTTTT. The whole variable domain, remainder taken from reference TRBV7-6 and TRBJ1-4, is GAGVSQSPRYKVTKRGQDVALRCDPISGHVSLYWYRQALGQGPEFLTYFNYEAQQDKSGLPNDRFSAERPEGSISTLTIQRTEQRDSAMYRCASSVGGTNEKLFFGSGTQLSVL.

The chain is built from TRBV24-1 and TRBJ1-4; D unclear. Trimming stripped 2 bases from V and 0 bases from J, with 9 bases between. The CDR3 runs to 16 residues. The germline V gene encodes CDR1 KGHDR and CDR2 SFDVKD. The CDR3 spells CATSDSWLATNEKLFF. In DNA form, the CDR3 reads TGTGCCACCAGTGATTCGTGGCTAGCAACTAATGAAAAACTGTTTTTT.

This clone was seen a handful of times. V usage is TRBV10-3 and J usage is TRBJ1-2; no definite D call. Germline values: CDR1 ENHRY, CDR2 SYGVKD. CDR3 length equals 13 residues. Trimming took off 4 bases at V and 1 base at J, with 7 bases between the two ends. Here the CDR3 reads CAISGRDNYGYTF. CDR3 nucleotide sequence: TGTGCCATCAGTGGCCGGGATAACTATGGCTACACCTTC.

The chain combines TRBV28 with TRBJ2-7; TRBD1 is a possible D gene (6 bases). CDR1 and CDR2 (germline): MDHEN, SYDVKM. V shed 2 bases and J shed 3 bases, with 11 bases lying between them. CDR3 length equals 14 residues. CDR3 protein: CASSLGIGGYEQYV. The CDR3 DNA reads as TGTGCCAGCAGTTTAGGTATAGGGGGCTACGAGCAGTACGTC.

V usage is TRBV24-1 and J usage is TRBJ2-1; 8 bases match TRBD2. This CDR3 contains 18 residues. Germline V gene lookup returns CDR1 KGHDR and CDR2 SFDVKD. With V trimmed by 4 bases and J by 3 bases, 13 bases remained unmatched. The CDR3 sequence is CATSDPTLSGDLYNEQFF. DNA for the CDR3: TGTGCCACCAGTGACCCAACTCTTAGCGGGGACCTCTACAATGAGCAGTTCTTC.

This chain links TRBV19 with TRBJ2-1, with D possibly being TRBD2 (7 bases). Germline V gene data show CDR1 as LNHDA and CDR2 as SQIVND (reference sequence). CDR3 length: 17 residues. Trimming shortened V by 7 bases and J by 7 bases, and 26 bases separated the two germline ends. The CDR3 loop is CASTDQRGGLIPNEQFF. The CDR3 region has the DNA TGTGCCAGTACCGACCAGAGGGGGGGGCTTATTCCAAATGAGCAGTTCTTC.

This clone was observed a single time. This chain joins TRBV19 and TRBJ2-3, with D perhaps assigned TRBD1 or TRBD2 (6 bases each). Germline CDR1 reads LNHDA; CDR2 reads SQIVND (reference sequence). The CDR3 extends over 13 amino acids. Trimming cost V 6 bases and J 7 bases, with 14 bases left between them. The CDR3 spells CASSEGGPNTQYF. CDR3 coding DNA: TGTGCCAGTAGCGAGGGGGGTCCTAATACGCAGTATTTT.

The table lists this clone with a few counts. The genes are TRBV11-2 and TRBJ2-4; TRBD2 matches at 7 bases. In germline, CDR1 is SGHAT, CDR2 FQNNGV. V trimming: 5 bases; J trimming: 2 bases; junction bases outside the gene matches: 6. CDR3 size: 15 residues. In nucleotides, the CDR3 is TGTGCCAGCAGCCAAATACTAGCGTCCAAAAACATTCAGTACTTC. This gives the protein CASSQILASKNIQYF.

V and J are TRBV6-5 and TRBJ1-5; 11 nucleotides line up with TRBD1. The V gene's germline CDR1 is MNHEY and CDR2 SVGAGI. The V and J ends lost 7 bases and 2 bases, in that order; junction bases with no gene match: 4. The CDR3 sequence is 15 residues long. CDR3: CASTAGQGGNQPQHF. DNA of the CDR3: TGTGCCAGCACCGCGGGACAGGGGGGCAATCAGCCCCAGCATTTT.

The rearrangement uses TRBV29-1 and TRBJ1-1, with D possibly matching TRBD1 (6 bases). Per germline, CDR1 SQVTM and CDR2 ANQGSEA. There are 14 residues in the CDR3. V was shortened by 7 bases and J by 0 bases, with 15 bases between the two germline ends. The CDR3 nucleotides are TGCAGCGGGCAGGGACACTTCATGAACACTGAAGCTTTCTTT. Protein: CSGQGHFMNTEAFF.

The chain uses TRBV6-5 and TRBJ1-2; no clear D gene. This CDR3 spans 13 amino acids. V lost 10 bases to trimming and J lost 5 bases, with 17 bases between them. The germline V gene encodes CDR1 MNHEY and CDR2 SVGAGI. CDR3 protein: CATDADGLYGYTF. In DNA, the CDR3 is TGTGCCACCGACGCGGACGGTCTGTATGGCTACACCTTC.

V is TRBV6-5 and J is TRBJ1-2; maybe TRBD1 (5 bases). The germline V gene encodes CDR1 MNHEY and CDR2 SVGAGI. V lost 5 bases to trimming and J lost 4 bases, with 14 bases between them. The CDR3 spans 14 residues. CDR3 sequence: CASSLPGPIYGYTF. CDR3 in DNA: TGTGCCAGCAGTCTCCCGGGACCGATCTATGGCTACACCTTC.

This rearrangement joins TRBV29-1 to TRBJ1-6, with D unresolved. The CDR3 sequence is 10 residues long. Germline CDR1 SQVTM, CDR2 ANQGSEA. The V and J ends lost 7 bases and 12 bases respectively, with 10 bases between them. In nucleotides, the CDR3 is TGCAGCGCCCCTCGAGTACCCCTCCACTTT. It is translated as CSAPRVPLHF.

The rearrangement links TRBV5-8 to TRBJ2-5, with D possibly called TRBD1 or TRBD2 (5 bases each). The CDR3 is 14 residues long. The V end was cut by 0 bases, the J end by 6 bases, with 12 bases between. Germline CDR1 SGHTS, CDR2 YDEGEE. CDR3 in amino acids: CASSLGDPMQTQYF. CDR3 bases: TGTGCCAGCAGCTTGGGGGACCCTATGCAGACCCAGTACTTC.

This chain connects TRBV11-2 to TRBJ1-6; TRBD1 is a possible D gene (5 bases). Deletions cut 5 bases from V and 0 bases from J, with 11 bases between. Germline lookup yields CDR1 SGHAT and CDR2 FQNNGV. This CDR3 is 16 amino acids long. CDR3: CASSPRQSSYNSPLHF. The CDR3 nucleotides read TGTGCCAGCAGCCCCCGACAGAGCTCCTATAATTCACCCCTCCACTTT.

V gene TRBV5-1 combines with J gene TRBJ2-2; D unresolved. The CDR3 spans 14 residues. From germline, CDR1 is SGHRS and CDR2 YFSETQ. Trimming stripped 4 bases from V and 7 bases from J, with 14 bases between. CDR3 sequence (DNA): TGCGCCAGCAGCAACTTACTGGACGACGGGGAGCTGTTTTTT. It codes for CASSNLLDDGELFF. Looking up the rest from reference TRBV5-1 and TRBJ2-2 gives the full variable domain: KAGVTQTPRYLIKTRGQQVTLSCSPISGHRSVSWYQQTPGQGLQFLFEYFSETQRNKGNFPGRFSGRQFSNSRSEMNVSTLELGDSALYLCASSNLLDDGELFFGEGSRLTVL.

The chain couples TRBV6-6 to TRBJ2-2, with a tentative D call TRBD1 (5 bases). This CDR3 contains 14 residues. Trimming pared 5 bases from V and 6 bases from J, leaving 13 bases between. In germline, CDR1 is MNHNY, CDR2 SVGAGI (reference sequence). DNA of the CDR3: TGTGCCAGCAGTCGGAAGGGGTTTGCCGGGGAGCTGTTTTTT. Amino acid sequence: CASSRKGFAGELFF.

This chain joins TRBV14 and TRBJ1-1, with 7 bases matching TRBD1. The germline CDR1 and CDR2 sequences are SGHDN and FVKESK. This CDR3 contains 15 residues. Trimming cost V 3 bases and J 1 base; bases outside gene matches: 5. The CDR3 protein is CASSHNDRANTEAFF. CDR3 nucleotides: TGTGCCAGCAGCCATAACGACAGGGCGAACACTGAAGCTTTCTTT.